A single TCR beta chain is shown here with its context. No antigen is known for it. The CDR3 length is 14 residues. Deletions cut 5 bases from V and 6 bases from J, with 17 bases between. Germline V gives CDR1 SGHTA, CDR2 FQGNSA. This sample stems from a study of T-cell memory formation after mild COVID-19. Study details: Largely donor-specific sequence clusters came from a couple of donors. Findings of the study overall: Contracting CD4+ clones were located mainly in CM and EM, and CD8+ clones in EMRA.

Constant-segment-primed 5'RACE gave TCR alpha and TCR beta cDNA libraries with sample barcodes and UMIs. One entry per CDR3 protein results from TCRdb running MiXCR on the 5' RACE reads. Of roughly 370,000 distinct CDR3 sequences in the sample, roughly 15% are singletons; the top ten hold about 22%. This chain joins TRBV7-2 and TRBJ2-7; tentatively, D is TRBD2 (6 bases). Specimen: PBMCs or a T cell subset sorted from them (not recorded which). This TCR derives from a man aged 18-30 years who had mild COVID-19 (a few samples of this study predate the infection). Cell type and time point are not known. CDR3 sequence: CASSPGGWGVEQYV. The DNA for the CDR3 is TGTGCCAGCAGCCCTGGTGGCTGGGGGGTCGAGCAGTACGTC.